This entry is about one TCR beta chain. This CDR3 comprises 12 residues. Trimming stripped 4 bases from V and 2 bases from J, with 4 bases between. Germline assignment: CDR1 SGHTA and CDR2 FQGNSA. Generated by immunoSEQ multiplex PCR, the TCRdb table keeps only in-frame clones and is missing some. Found here are 100,000 to 150,000 clones, over 85% of them singletons; the top ten hold approximately 6.2%. The sample belongs to a study of T cell changes during pregnancy in multiple sclerosis. The rearrangement uses TRBV7-2 and TRBJ2-3; D is unclear. The clonotype originates from a female donor with multiple sclerosis, enrolled in a pregnancy study. Material: peripheral blood, obtained before pregnancy. DNA for the CDR3: TGTGCCAGCAGCTCCATCACAGATACGCAGTATTTT. This gives the protein CASSSITDTQYF.